This T cell receptor beta chain was captured in a study of T cell clones after liver transplantation. Across the study: Post-transplant blood was tracked for graft-donor-reactive T cell clones identified in a pre-transplant mixed lymphocyte reaction. Study results and caveats: Donor-reactive sequences fell more than third party-reactive ones, suggesting partial deletion.

With respect to this clone: Its antigen is currently unknown.

The repertoire was sequenced with immunoSEQ multiplex PCR; TCRdb's copy has only in-frame clones and lacks some. Among 85,000 to 110,000 clones listed, roughly four fifths were seen once. This clonotype was sampled from a human patient who received a liver transplant. These T cells may partly come from the graft donor. Sequencing was performed on CD4+ T cells from blood, taken approximately 45 months after liver transplant.

Written as DNA, the CDR3 is TGTGCCAGTAGTATAGTGGGACAGGGGGTGGGCAATCAGCCCCAGCATTTT. The encoded protein is CASSIVGQGVGNQPQHF. This rearrangement joins TRBV19 to TRBJ1-5; 11 bases match TRBD1. The CDR3 runs 17 residues. The V gene end was trimmed by 1 base and the J gene end by 2 bases; junction bases not matched to a gene: 4. Germline loops: CDR1 LNHDA, CDR2 SQIVND (reference sequence).